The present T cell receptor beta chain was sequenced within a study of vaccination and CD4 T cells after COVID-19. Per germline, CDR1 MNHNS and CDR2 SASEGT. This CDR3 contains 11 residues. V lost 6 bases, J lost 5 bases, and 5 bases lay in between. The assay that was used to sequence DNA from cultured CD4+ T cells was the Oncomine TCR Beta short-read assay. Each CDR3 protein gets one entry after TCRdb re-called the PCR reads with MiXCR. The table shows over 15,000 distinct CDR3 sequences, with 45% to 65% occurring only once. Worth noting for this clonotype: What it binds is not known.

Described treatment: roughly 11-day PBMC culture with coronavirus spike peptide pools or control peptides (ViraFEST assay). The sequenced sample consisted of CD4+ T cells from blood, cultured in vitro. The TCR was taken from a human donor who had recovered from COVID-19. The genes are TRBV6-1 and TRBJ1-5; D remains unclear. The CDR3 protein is CASSQHQPQHF. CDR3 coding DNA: TGTGCCAGCAGCCAACATCAGCCCCAGCATTTT.